This TCR beta chain was profiled in a study of blood T cell repertoires in COVID-19. Enrollees, about 18 to 90 years old, lived in 20 to 25 US areas. Authors' methods: Amplification of reference gene primers provided the estimated nucleated cell counts. Here immunoSEQ multiplex PCR was the method, and the copy in TCRdb shows in-frame clones only, minus some. The DNA gave D and trimming, while V, J and clone size come from that table. Altogether 110,000 to 150,000 clones are present, roughly 85% being singletons, with the ten largest covering under 4.5%. CDR1 is SGHRS, CDR2 YFSETQ, per germline. Trimming cost V 3 bases and J 1 base, with 7 bases left between them. This CDR3 region has 13 residues. Only one count was recorded for this clone.

The rearrangement joins TRBV5-1 to TRBJ1-1, with a tentative D call TRBD1 (6 bases). This TCR derives from a man aged 45-65 years who had recovered from COVID-19. The sequenced material came from PBMCs or T cells enriched from blood (not recorded which). Here the CDR3 DNA reads TGCGCCAGCAGCTGGGGACAGAACACTGAAGCTTTCTTT. Encoded protein: CASSWGQNTEAFF.